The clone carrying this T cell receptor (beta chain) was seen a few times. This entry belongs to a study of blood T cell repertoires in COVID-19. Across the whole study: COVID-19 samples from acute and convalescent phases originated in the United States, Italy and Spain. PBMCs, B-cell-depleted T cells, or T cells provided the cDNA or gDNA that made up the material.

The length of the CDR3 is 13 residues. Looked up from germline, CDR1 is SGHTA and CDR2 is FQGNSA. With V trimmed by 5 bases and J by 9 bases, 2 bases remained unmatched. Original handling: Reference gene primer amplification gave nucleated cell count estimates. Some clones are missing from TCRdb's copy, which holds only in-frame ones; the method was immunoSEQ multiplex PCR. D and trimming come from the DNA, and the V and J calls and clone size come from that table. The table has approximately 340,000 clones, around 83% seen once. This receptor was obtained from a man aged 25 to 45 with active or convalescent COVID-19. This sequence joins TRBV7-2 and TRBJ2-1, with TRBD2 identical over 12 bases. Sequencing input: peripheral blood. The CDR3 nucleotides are TGTGCCAGCAGCACTAGCGGGGGGCTTGAGCAGTTCTTC. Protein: CASSTSGGLEQFF.